This is a list of T cell receptor beta chains from one sample in a study of glioma-infiltrating T cells. TCRdb passed the multiplex PCR reads through MiXCR, listing each CDR3 protein once. The data contain more than 90,000 distinct CDR3 sequences, roughly 40% of them seen just once; the ten biggest clones take up under 40%. Sequencing was carried out using glioma tissue, nonneoplastic brain tissue, or PBMCs (not recorded which). All receptors come from a human donor with low-grade glioma or glioblastoma, undergoing nonglioma brain surgery, or in good health (not recorded which). Both conserved end residues are part of each CDR3. The D gene is left open where the match is weak. Size tells how often a clone was seen (once, few, many) or the class of an expanded clone, and some rows leave it out.

V gene	clone size	D gene	J gene	CDR3 protein	CDR3 DNA
TRBV20-1	many	TRBD1	TRBJ1-1	CSARDRTGTGTEAFF	TGCAGTGCTAGAGACCGGACAGGGACGGGCACTGAAGCTTTCTTT
TRBV7-3	many	NA	TRBJ2-1	CASSLVNINEQFF	TGTGCCAGCAGCTTAGTAAACATCAATGAGCAGTTCTTC
TRBV7-2	many	TRBD2	TRBJ2-3	CASSLFLAGGPMGTQYF	TGTGCCAGCAGCTTATTTCTAGCGGGAGGGCCTATGGGTACGCAGTATTTT
TRBV5-1	many	NA	TRBJ2-7	CASSLSHDPVYEQYF	TGCGCCAGCAGCTTGTCCCACGACCCAGTCTACGAGCAGTACTTC
TRBV30	few	TRBD1	TRBJ2-7	CAWRFRDSSYEQYF	TGTGCCTGGAGATTCCGGGACAGCTCCTACGAGCAGTACTTC
TRBV4-2	NA	NA	TRBJ2-1	CTSSQTATARGGIDEQFF	TGTACCAGCAGCCAAACCGCGACGGCTAGAGGGGGGATAGATGAGCAGTTCTTC
TRBV11-2	NA	TRBD2	TRBJ2-1	CASSARLAGATGDEQFF	TGTGCCAGCAGCGCCCGACTAGCGGGGGCCACCGGGGATGAGCAGTTCTTC
TRBV24-1	many	TRBD2	TRBJ2-1	CATSERSGSQFF	TGTGCCACCAGTGAGAGGAGCGGGAGTCAGTTCTTC
TRBV4-1	many	TRBD2	TRBJ2-1	CASSQVDLGLAGANEQFF	TGCGCCAGCAGCCAAGTAGATTTAGGTCTAGCGGGAGCTAATGAGCAGTTCTTC
TRBV6-2/TRBV6-3	NA	NA	TRBJ2-7	CASSPRGWEGMGDEQYF	TGTGCCAGCAGTCCCCGCGGGTGGGAAGGCATGGGCGACGAGCAGTACTTC
TRBV20-1	NA	TRBD2	TRBJ2-4	CSAERGREPQNIQYF	TGCAGTGCTGAGCGGGGGCGGGAGCCCCAAAACATTCAGTACTTT
TRBV19	once	NA	TRBJ2-7	CASAPGLGASEQYF	TGTGCCAGTGCCCCGGGACTGGGGGCTTCCGAGCAGTACTTC
TRBV15	many	TRBD2	TRBJ2-3	CAITSGGTDTQYF	TGTGCCATCACTAGCGGGGGCACAGATACGCAGTATTTT
TRBV6-6	many	TRBD2	TRBJ2-7	CASSYSPGGSYEQYF	TGTGCCAGCAGTTACTCACCGGGGGGGTCCTACGAGCAGTACTTC
TRBV27	many	NA	TRBJ2-7	CATSGGSYEQYF	TGTGCCACCTCCGGCGGGTCCTACGAGCAGTACTTC
TRBV28	many	NA	TRBJ2-4	CASSSGLSSKNIQYF	TGTGCCAGCAGTTCTGGACTTTCTAGCAAAAACATTCAGTACTTC
TRBV7-3	many	NA	TRBJ2-1	CATAELLANEQFF	TGTGCCACCGCGGAACTCCTGGCCAATGAGCAGTTCTTC
TRBV12-3/TRBV12-4	many	TRBD1	TRBJ1-2	CASTLDRANYGYTF	TGTGCCAGCACCCTCGACAGGGCTAACTATGGCTACACCTTC
TRBV6-2/TRBV6-3	many	NA	TRBJ1-1	CASHLQGLQTEAFF	TGTGCCAGTCACCTACAGGGTTTACAGACTGAAGCTTTCTTT
TRBV5-1	NA	TRBD1	TRBJ2-7	CASSLVGQGAGEQYF	TGCGCCAGCAGCTTGGTGGGACAGGGGGCAGGGGAGCAGTACTTC
TRBV25-1	NA	TRBD2	TRBJ2-1	CASSGKVRTSQFF	TGTGCCAGCAGTGGAAAAGTTAGGACTAGTCAGTTCTTC
TRBV5-4	many	NA	TRBJ2-5	CASSSGLETQYF	TGTGCCAGCAGCTCGGGGTTAGAGACCCAGTACTTC
TRBV18	many	NA	TRBJ2-1	CASSSQGGSYNEQFF	TGTGCCAGTAGTTCTCAAGGCGGATCTTACAATGAGCAGTTCTTC
TRBV7-8	many	TRBD1	TRBJ2-2	CASSRTGEPGELFF	TGTGCCAGCAGCCGAACAGGGGAACCCGGGGAGCTGTTTTTT
TRBV3-1	NA	TRBD1	TRBJ2-7	CASSFGTAKYEQYF	TGTGCCAGCAGCTTCGGGACAGCGAAATACGAGCAGTACTTC
TRBV4-1	many	NA	TRBJ2-1	CASSQVDLFVYNEQFF	TGCGCCAGCAGCCAAGTTGATTTGTTCGTCTACAATGAGCAGTTCTTC
TRBV20-1	many	NA	TRBJ1-5	CSARYQAGVNRPQHF	TGCAGTGCTAGATACCAGGCGGGAGTCAATCGGCCCCAGCATTTT
TRBV29-1	many	TRBD1	TRBJ1-5	CSAQGASNQPQHF	TGCAGCGCACAGGGGGCGAGCAATCAGCCCCAGCATTTT
TRBV20-1	many	TRBD2	TRBJ2-1	CSAGTSGAYNEQFF	TGCAGTGCCGGGACTAGCGGGGCGTACAATGAGCAGTTCTTC
TRBV5-6	many	NA	TRBJ2-3	CASRKQGIADTQYF	TGTGCCAGCAGAAAACAGGGAATCGCAGATACGCAGTATTTT
TRBV15	many	NA	TRBJ1-5	CATSRSRGARGQPQHF	TGTGCCACCAGCAGATCGAGGGGGGCGCGGGGTCAGCCCCAGCATTTT
TRBV5-6	NA	NA	TRBJ1-1	CASSPRTVWNTEAFF	TGTGCCAGCAGCCCCCGAACGGTGTGGAACACTGAAGCTTTCTTT
TRBV6-6	NA	NA	TRBJ2-7	CASSYRIYEQYF	TGTGCCAGCAGTTACCGCATCTACGAGCAGTACTTC
TRBV11-2	NA	NA	TRBJ2-5	CASSLLYVSFEQYF	TGTGCCAGCAGCTTATTGTATGTCTCTTTTGAGCAGTACTTC
TRBV5-1	NA	NA	TRBJ1-5	CASTNQTSMYLCASISQANQPQHF	NA
TRBV7-2	NA	TRBD2	TRBJ2-1	CGSRRLAGVNEQLF	TGTGGCAGCAGGAGGCTAGCGGGAGTGAATGAGCAGCTCTTC
TRBV7-2	NA	NA	TRBJ2-7	CASSLLVRYEQYF	TGTGCCAGCAGCTTACTAGTACGATACGAGCAGTACTTC
TRBV9	NA	TRBD2	TRBJ2-7	CASSVGGGFYEQYF	TGTGCCAGCAGCGTAGGCGGGGGATTCTACGAGCAGTACTTC
TRBV5-6	few	NA	TRBJ2-5	CASSLIGLRETQYF	TGTGCCAGCAGCTTGATAGGACTAAGAGAGACCCAGTACTTC
TRBV20-1	NA	NA	TRBJ1-1	CSTKGREGTEAFF	TGCAGTACTAAGGGTAGGGAGGGCACTGAAGCTTTCTTT
TRBV7-9	NA	NA	TRBJ2-2	CASSLRARKRINTGELLF	TGTGCCAGCAGCTTAAGGGCGAGGAAACGCATCAACACCGGGGAGCTGCTTTTT